One sample yielded the 29 T cell receptor beta chains listed below, sequenced in a study of OX40 agonist ivuxolimab in advanced cancers. The protocol was immunoSEQ multiplex PCR, while the TCRdb copy is restricted to in-frame clones and leaves out a portion. The sample carries tens of thousands of clones, over 70% recorded once. Sequencing was performed on CD4+ or CD8+ T cells sorted from blood, taken in a trial of the OX40 agonist ivuxolimab. The receptors were gathered from an adult with an advanced solid tumor such as melanoma, head and neck, liver or kidney cancer.

The chain links TRBV7-8 to TRBJ2-5; a possible D gene is TRBD1 (6 bases). TRBJ2-7 matches the DNA end more closely, so the J call is doubtful. The CDR3 covers 15 residues. The germline CDR1 and CDR2 sequences are SGHVS and FQNEAQ. The DNA for the CDR3 is TGTGCCAGCAGCTCGCGCCAGGGGCTCGGCGACGAGCAGTACTTC. Protein sequence: CASSSRQGLGDEQYF.

This chain connects TRBV14 to TRBJ2-7; D is unclear. Trimming pared 3 bases from V and 3 bases from J, leaving 3 bases between. The CDR3 totals 11 residues. CDR1 is SGHDN and CDR2 is FVKESK in the germline V gene. CDR3 DNA: TGTGCCAGCAGCCAGATCTACGAGCAGTACTTC. Translation: CASSQIYEQYF. Full variable domain (outside the CDR3, taken from reference TRBV14 and TRBJ2-7): EAGVTQFPSHSVIEKGQTVTLRCDPISGHDNLYWYRRVMGKEIKFLLHFVKESKQDESGMPNNRFLAERTGGTYSTLKVQPAELEDSGVYFCASSQIYEQYFGPGTRLTVT.

This chain connects TRBV5-1 to TRBJ2-2; TRBD2 aligns across 9 bases. The ends lost 0 bases at V and 3 bases at J; junction bases unmatched: 0. CDR3 length: 15 residues. Per the germline V gene, CDR1 is SGHRS and CDR2 is YFSETQ. Written as DNA, the CDR3 is TGCGCCAGCAGCTTGGGACTAGCGGACACCGGGGAGCTGTTTTTT. Translating gives CASSLGLADTGELFF.

The DNA for the CDR3 is TGCGCCAGCAGCCAAGGCAGGGGCGGAGATGGCTACACCTTC. As protein: CASSQGRGGDGYTF. The J gene is TRBJ1-2, the V gene TRBV4-1; tentatively, D is TRBD1 (6 bases). The CDR3 contains 14 residues. Germline CDR1 is MGHRA and CDR2 is YSYEKL. Trimming shortened V by 1 base and J by 6 bases, and 12 bases separated the two germline ends.

This chain connects TRBV18 to TRBJ2-2; the D gene is possibly TRBD2 (6 bases). The CDR3 is 16 amino acids. The V end lost 2 bases, the J end lost 1 base, and 11 bases lay between the germline ends. Germline V gives CDR1 KGHSH, CDR2 LQKENI. CDR3 in amino acids: CASSPVGGVNTGELFF. The CDR3 bases are TGTGCCAGCTCACCAGTTGGAGGGGTGAACACCGGGGAGCTGTTTTTT.

This chain connects TRBV28 to TRBJ2-1; 11 bases map to TRBD1. The CDR3 has 16 residues. Trimming took 6 bases from V and 2 from J; bases not matched to a gene: 6. Germline V gives CDR1 MDHEN, CDR2 SYDVKM. The CDR3 sequence is CASSLGTGGTYNEQFF. The DNA of the CDR3 is TGTGCCAGCAGCCTAGGGACAGGGGGTACCTACAATGAGCAGTTCTTC. The full variable domain, rest sourced from reference TRBV28 and TRBJ2-1, is DVKVTQSSRYLVKRTGEKVFLECVQDMDHENMFWYRQDPGLGLRLIYFSYDVKMKEKGDIPEGYSVSREKKERFSLILESASTNQTSMYLCASSLGTGGTYNEQFFGPGTRLTVL.

The chain uses TRBV10-3 and TRBJ2-7; 12 positions match TRBD2. Germline V gene sequence: CDR1 ENHRY, CDR2 SYGVKD. This CDR3 region has 19 residues. Germline trimming cut 8 bases from V and 0 bases from J; bases unmatched to any gene: 17. In DNA form, the CDR3 reads TGTGCCATCGCAACGGAACAGGCCGGGACTAGCGGGCCCTCCTACGAGCAGTACTTC. Translated: CAIATEQAGTSGPSYEQYF.

This chain links TRBV29-1 with TRBJ1-1; D gene uncertain. The length of the CDR3 is 14 residues. Germline-derived CDR1 and CDR2 are SQVTM and ANQGSEA. V lost 6 bases, J lost 5 bases, and 19 bases lay in between. CDR3 residues: CSVDGWPSGTEAFF. The CDR3 coding sequence is TGCAGCGTCGACGGATGGCCCTCGGGAACTGAAGCTTTCTTT. The full variable domain, its missing parts supplied by reference TRBV29-1 and TRBJ1-1, is SAVISQKPSRDICQRGTSLTIQCQVDSQVTMMFWYRQQPGQSLTLIATANQGSEATYESGFVIDKFPISRPNLTFSTLTVSNMSPEDSSIYLCSVDGWPSGTEAFFGQGTRLTVV.

This sequence joins TRBV9 and TRBJ1-6; D is ambiguous. This CDR3 has 15 amino acids. Germline V CDR1 and CDR2: SGDLS, YYNGEE. The V end was cut by 0 bases, the J end by 5 bases, with 9 bases between. CDR3 DNA: TGTGCCAGCAGCGTAGATGTCAGCCATAATTCACCCCTCCACTTT. This codes for CASSVDVSHNSPLHF.

V usage is TRBV27 and J usage is TRBJ2-5; TRBD1 agrees at 7 bases. The CDR3 extends over 15 amino acids. With V trimmed by 5 bases and J by 4 bases, 10 bases remained unmatched. Germline-derived CDR1 and CDR2 are MNHEY and SMNVEV (reference sequence). CDR3 DNA sequence: TGTGCCAGCAGTGCCCCCGGGACAGAGGGAGAGACCCAGTACTTC. Amino acids: CASSAPGTEGETQYF.

The chain carries TRBV28 and TRBJ2-7; 8 bases fit TRBD1. CDR3 size: 14 residues. The V gene's germline CDR1 is MDHEN and CDR2 SYDVKM. V was pared by 4 bases and J by 6 bases, with 8 bases of the junction left unmatched. In DNA form, the CDR3 reads TGTGCCAGCAGTTCAGACAGGGGCCCGGTCGAGCAGTACGTC. Translated, it gives CASSSDRGPVEQYV.

This clone has just one count. A junction boundary mismatches the germline segment, possibly from a read error. The chain uses TRBV7-9 and TRBJ1-1; weak D call: TRBD1 (5 bases). Per the germline V gene, CDR1 is SEHNR and CDR2 is FQNEAQ (reference sequence). The CDR3 has 14 amino acids. In DNA form, the CDR3 reads TGCGCCAGCAGCCAATCTACAGGGAACACTGAAGCTTTCTTT. Its protein product is CASSQSTGNTEAFF.

This chain connects TRBV9 to TRBJ1-6; the D is unclear. V was cut by 0 bases and J by 7 bases, with 5 bases left in between. Looked up from germline, CDR1 is SGDLS and CDR2 is YYNGEE. The CDR3 runs to 13 residues. CDR3 sequence (DNA): TGTGCCAGCAGCGTAGCCGGAAATTCACCCCTCCACTTT. This sequence encodes CASSVAGNSPLHF.

The chain links TRBV28 to TRBJ2-6; 8 bases agree with TRBD1. CDR1 and CDR2 (germline): MDHEN, SYDVKM. The CDR3 runs to 18 residues. V was clipped by 7 bases and J by 0 bases; unmatched bases: 11. The CDR3 here is CASTFRGRGLSGANVLTF. The CDR3 nucleotides read TGTGCCAGCACTTTTCGGGGCAGGGGGCTCTCTGGGGCCAACGTCCTGACTTTC. The whole variable domain, filled in from reference TRBV28 and TRBJ2-6, reads DVKVTQSSRYLVKRTGEKVFLECVQDMDHENMFWYRQDPGLGLRLIYFSYDVKMKEKGDIPEGYSVSREKKERFSLILESASTNQTSMYLCASTFRGRGLSGANVLTFGAGSRLTVL.

V usage is TRBV6-1 and J usage is TRBJ1-1; a possible D gene is TRBD1 (5 bases). This CDR3 spans 13 amino acids. Germline V gives CDR1 MNHNS, CDR2 SASEGT. Trimming removed 8 bases from V and 2 bases from J, with 12 bases in between. CDR3 residues: CASPTDLNTEAFF. CDR3 nucleotides: TGTGCCAGCCCGACAGACCTAAACACTGAAGCTTTCTTT.

The chain employs TRBV19 and TRBJ2-3; 8 bases match TRBD1. The ends lost 7 bases at V and 0 bases at J; junction bases unmatched: 6. The CDR3 contains 15 residues. Germline CDR1 is LNHDA and CDR2 is SQIVND (reference sequence). The CDR3, as DNA: TGTGCCAGTACCTCAAGGGACAGGAGCACAGATACGCAGTATTTT. Amino acid sequence: CASTSRDRSTDTQYF.

The V call is TRBV27, the J call TRBJ2-1; D is undetermined. Germline lookup yields CDR1 MNHEY and CDR2 SMNVEV (reference sequence). This CDR3 spans 16 amino acids. The V end was cut by 2 bases, the J end by 6 bases, with 17 bases between. The CDR3 is CASSLVPTQGFNEQFF. CDR3 coding DNA: TGTGCCAGCAGTTTAGTCCCAACGCAAGGCTTCAATGAGCAGTTCTTC.

In DNA form, the CDR3 reads TGTGCCAGCTCTTCTGGGGCCAACGTCCTGACTTTC. Translation gives CASSSGANVLTF. The chain has TRBV14 and TRBJ2-6; D is unresolved. The V gene's germline CDR1 is SGHDN and CDR2 FVKESK. The CDR3 runs 12 residues. Deletions cut 8 bases from V and 1 base from J, with 3 bases between.

This chain connects TRBV7-9 to TRBJ1-1, with TRBD1 as a possible D gene (5 bases). The germline V gene encodes CDR1 SEHNR and CDR2 FQNEAQ (reference sequence). V lost 5 bases, J lost 0 bases, and 16 bases lay in between. The CDR3 spans 16 residues. In nucleotides, the CDR3 is TGTGCCAGCAGCCCAGCCTTTGACAGCCTGAACACTGAAGCTTTCTTT. Translated: CASSPAFDSLNTEAFF.

The sample holds one count of this clone. This chain uses TRBV28 with TRBJ1-2, with TRBD1 identical over 8 bases. Germline loops: CDR1 MDHEN, CDR2 SYDVKM. The CDR3 spans 16 residues. The V and J ends lost 2 bases and 0 bases, in that order; junction bases with no gene match: 5. DNA for the CDR3: TGTGCCAGCAGTTTACCCCGACAGGGGTCTAACTATGGCTACACCTTC. Translation gives CASSLPRQGSNYGYTF.

V and J are TRBV4-3 and TRBJ1-4; D unresolved. The CDR3 runs 15 residues. The V gene lost 2 bases and the J gene lost 8 bases, with 15 bases spanning the gap. Germline assignment: CDR1 LGHNA and CDR2 YSLEER. CDR3 residues: CASSQTRAGREKLFF. The CDR3 nucleotides read TGCGCCAGCAGCCAAACCCGGGCCGGTCGGGAAAAACTGTTTTTT.

J is TRBJ1-1 and V is TRBV29-1; D possibly corresponds to TRBD1 (6 bases). This CDR3 spans 12 amino acids. Trimming removed 6 bases from V and 2 bases from J, with 10 bases in between. The V gene's germline CDR1 is SQVTM and CDR2 ANQGSEA. CDR3 nucleotides: TGCAGCGTAAGCAGGGGTAACACTGAAGCTTTCTTT. This gives the protein CSVSRGNTEAFF.

The rearrangement links TRBV7-9 to TRBJ1-5; D call uncertain. The CDR3 has 12 amino acids. The germline V and J ends were trimmed by 5 bases and 4 bases, with 6 bases remaining between them. CDR1 is SEHNR, CDR2 FQNEAQ, per germline (reference sequence). The CDR3 bases are TGTGCCAGCAGCCGACCTAATCAGCCCCAGCATTTT. Protein: CASSRPNQPQHF.

The genes are TRBV5-5 and TRBJ1-4; D remains unclear. Trimming pared 0 bases from V and 5 bases from J, leaving 5 bases between. This CDR3 spans 13 amino acids. CDR1 SGHKS and CDR2 YYEKEE come from the germline V gene (reference sequence). Here the CDR3 DNA reads TGTGCCAGCAGCTTGGTCCCGAATGAAAAACTGTTTTTT. It codes for CASSLVPNEKLFF.

The rearrangement joins TRBV30 to TRBJ2-3, with 8 positions matching TRBD1. Germline-derived CDR1 and CDR2 are GTSNPN and SVGIG (reference sequence). The CDR3 consists of 12 residues. Losses at the gene ends were 2 bases for V and 14 bases for J; bases not matched to a gene: 9. In DNA, the CDR3 is TGTGCCTGGAGTTTCCTGGACAGGGCCCCGTATTTT. This sequence encodes CAWSFLDRAPYF.

The rearrangement uses TRBV2 and TRBJ2-5, with 8 nucleotides matching TRBD2. V shed 4 bases, J shed 0 bases, and the junction held 7 bases outside the gene matches. CDR1 SNHLY and CDR2 FYNNEI come from the germline V gene. The CDR3 is 16 amino acids. The CDR3, as DNA: TGTGCCAGCAGTGTTCGGGCGGGGGGCCACCAAGAGACCCAGTACTTC. Translated: CASSVRAGGHQETQYF.

This clone has a single count. The chain joins TRBV28 to TRBJ2-6; no firm D call. This CDR3 has 15 amino acids. Deletions cut 2 bases from V and 0 bases from J, with 5 bases between. The germline V gene encodes CDR1 MDHEN and CDR2 SYDVKM. In DNA form, the CDR3 reads TGTGCCAGCAGTTTACAGAGCTCTGGGGCCAACGTCCTGACTTTC. Encoded protein: CASSLQSSGANVLTF.

This rearrangement joins TRBV4-2 to TRBJ1-1; 12 bases line up with TRBD1. V gave up 4 bases and J gave up 2 bases; unmatched junction bases: 5. The CDR3 is 16 residues long. The germline V gene has CDR1 LGHNA and CDR2 YNFKEQ. The CDR3 coding sequence is TGTGCCAGCAGCCTAACGGGGACAGGGGGCAACACTGAAGCTTTCTTT. This gives the protein CASSLTGTGGNTEAFF.

The V call is TRBV19, the J call TRBJ2-6; D may be TRBD1 (5 bases). The germline gives CDR1 LNHDA, CDR2 SQIVND (reference sequence). V was shortened by 5 bases and J by 0 bases, with 11 bases between the two germline ends. The CDR3 is 16 amino acids. CDR3 DNA: TGTGCCAGTAGTCTGACAGCAAACTCTGGGGCCAACGTCCTGACTTTC. Translated: CASSLTANSGANVLTF.